The T cell receptor (beta chain) under discussion was sequenced for a study of T cells in Graves' hyperthyroidism and ophthalmopathy. Findings of the study overall: Ophthalmopathy stood apart from stable hyperthyroidism in a 13 V-J model. Most clonotypes that expanded in the thyroid above 0.001 also showed up in blood.

RNA transcripts yielded amplified TCR beta CDR3 regions. First-round RT-PCR of the TCR CDR3 relied on the HTBI primer set. TCRdb analysed the multiplex PCR reads with MiXCR anew, one entry per CDR3 protein. This sample carries 450,000 to 700,000 distinct CDR3 sequences, around 46% of them seen once, and the ten largest clones take around 20%. The germline CDR1 and CDR2 sequences are SGHRS and YFSETQ. V lost 4 bases and J lost 7, with 12 bases in between. The CDR3 covers 13 residues. Note on this clonotype: What it binds is not known.

Uncontrolled infection, other autoimmune disease, pregnancy or lactation barred patients from enrollment. The sample comprised peripheral blood or thyroid tissue (not recorded which). The rearrangement uses TRBV5-1 and TRBJ1-5, with a weak D call TRBD1 (5 bases). This clonotype originated in an adult woman with Graves' disease, either hyperthyroidism or ophthalmopathy (not recorded which). CDR3 sequence (DNA): TGCGCCAGCAGCGACTCGGGACGGCAGCCCCAGCATTTT. This gives the protein CASSDSGRQPQHF.